This TCR beta chain was recorded in a study of blood T cells in healthy people across ages. Through a sample-barcoded 5' primer and a J-beta primer mix, a second PCR was run for roughly 6 to 12 cycles. Unique molecular identifiers of 12 random nucleotides labeled each cDNA. TCRdb analysed the 5' RACE reads with MiXCR anew, one entry per CDR3 protein. The sample records 1.5 million to 1.8 million distinct CDR3 sequences, 42% being singletons. A minimum of 5 micrograms of total RNA was extracted per sample. Input material: blood. The source is a woman younger than 35 in good health.

CDR3 loop: CSVASGGGPDTQYF. The CDR3, as DNA: TGCAGTGTAGCGAGCGGGGGGGGCCCAGATACGCAGTATTTT. The chain joins TRBV20-1 to TRBJ2-3, with 10 nucleotides matching TRBD2. Germline values: CDR1 DFQATT, CDR2 SNEGSKA (reference sequence). V shed 7 bases and J 4 bases; nucleotides not matched to a gene: 8. CDR3 length equals 14 residues.